This T cell receptor beta chain was retrieved from a study of blood T cells in healthy people across ages. Study summary: Per every two T cells, about one barcoded beta molecule was captured by template switching. Regarding the study as a whole: Diversity was estimated from one million T cells, and these estimates were considered underestimates.

In regard to this clonotype: The antigen remains undetermined.

The V segment lost 4 bases and the J segment 2 bases; nucleotides outside the gene matches: 4. The length of the CDR3 is 14 residues. From germline, CDR1 is SGHVS and CDR2 FNYEAQ. Combining a sample-barcoded 5' primer with a J-beta primer mix, a second PCR ran for 7 to 11 cycles. Using its own MiXCR run on the 5' RACE reads, TCRdb lists one record per CDR3 protein. Of 1.5 million to 2 million distinct CDR3 sequences detected, roughly 49% appear once; the ten largest clones hold around 2.1%. Sequenced material: blood. The source of this sequence is a woman in her forties in good health. The V and J genes are TRBV7-6 and TRBJ2-5, with 7 bases aligning to TRBD1. The CDR3 here is CASSWDSKQETQYF. The CDR3 bases are TGTGCCAGCAGCTGGGACAGTAAACAAGAGACCCAGTACTTC. Combining the CDR3 with reference TRBV7-6 and TRBJ2-5 gives the whole variable domain GAGVSQSPRYKVTKRGQDVALRCDPISGHVSLYWYRQALGQGPEFLTYFNYEAQQDKSGLPNDRFSAERPEGSISTLTIQRTEQRDSAMYRCASSWDSKQETQYFGPGTRLLVL.